This T cell receptor (beta chain) was captured by sequencing in a study of T cells in Graves' hyperthyroidism and ophthalmopathy. The sample holds a few counts of this clonotype. This CDR3 comprises 16 residues. The trim removed 4 bases at V and 5 bases at J, leaving 7 bases unmatched. The V gene's germline CDR1 is MGHRA and CDR2 YSYEKL. Authors of the study amplified TCR beta CDR3 regions from RNA transcripts. HTBI primers were employed in a first-round RT-PCR of the TCR CDR3. In TCRdb, the multiplex PCR reads were re-called with MiXCR into one record per CDR3 protein. The profile shows fewer than 900,000 distinct CDR3 sequences, over 15% of them singletons.

The clonotype comes from a woman between 45 and 60 years old with Graves' hyperthyroidism that later progressed to Graves' ophthalmopathy. Specimen: blood. This chain links TRBV4-1 with TRBJ2-5; 13 nucleotides line up with TRBD2. DNA of the CDR3: TGCGCCAGCAGCCTATGGACTAGCGGGGGTGAGGAGACCCAGTACTTC. Translating gives CASSLWTSGGEETQYF.